This is a list of T cell receptor beta chains from one sample in a study of CD8 T cells in ankylosing spondylitis. TCRdb passed the 5' RACE reads through MiXCR, listing each CDR3 protein once. The sample holds 400,000 to 450,000 distinct CDR3 sequences; under 20% are singletons and the top ten take around 0.92%. The sequenced sample consisted of blood, either unsorted or a sorted T cell fraction (not recorded which). Every receptor here comes from a male donor with ankylosing spondylitis. CDR3s include the opening cysteine and the closing phenylalanine or tryptophan.

TRBV14	TRBJ2-2	CASSQATGENTGELFF
TRBV5-5	TRBJ1-4	CASSFRALSEKLFF
TRBV5-1	TRBJ2-4	CASSPGQLTLAKNIQYF
TRBV12-5	TRBJ2-7	CASGLRFGTDSHEQYF
TRBV19	TRBJ2-2	CASSMVGPGELFF
TRBV5-1	TRBJ2-5	CASSADESGETQYF
TRBV5-5	TRBJ1-4	CASSSNGPGGEKLFF
TRBV7-7	TRBJ2-1	CASSVKPGLAGYNEQFF
TRBV5-1	TRBJ2-3	CASSSHATDTQYF
TRBV7-2	TRBJ2-7	CASSFGQGYEQYF
TRBV20-1	TRBJ2-3	CSAKGTAYTDTQYF
TRBV6-5	TRBJ1-1	CASSYSWSGVGGEAFF
TRBV12-3/TRBV12-4	TRBJ2-5	CASSLGTGWAQETQYF
TRBV6-1	TRBJ2-4	CASRPTGGGNIQYF
TRBV4-1	TRBJ1-2	CASSQADRDVYGYTF
TRBV5-6	TRBJ2-2	CASNSGTGGAGTGELFF
TRBV28	TRBJ1-2	CASSLWGRWVYGYTF
TRBV7-9	TRBJ2-3	CASSNEQGDNTDTQYF
TRBV18	TRBJ1-2	CASSPIGREGYGYTF
TRBV7-2	TRBJ2-7	CASSSTGTSGSYEQYF
TRBV6-2/TRBV6-3	TRBJ2-7	CASAPIAPYEQCF
TRBV24-1	TRBJ2-3	CATSAGGKTDTQYF
TRBV15	TRBJ2-7	CATSRNRDRSAYEQYF
TRBV20-1	TRBJ2-3	CSARDTSGGLTDTQYF
TRBV11-2	TRBJ1-1	CASSTTGSTAFF
TRBV7-3	TRBJ2-4	CASSLNRGNIQYF
TRBV5-1	TRBJ2-1	CASSLGGTSGDEQFF
TRBV6-1	TRBJ2-4	CASEDSGRRLAKNIQYF
TRBV9	TRBJ1-5	CASSVGTGSNQPQHF
TRBV20-1	TRBJ2-5	CSVGTSGGAGETQYF
TRBV20-1	TRBJ2-7	CSAPVLAGGTYEQYF
TRBV12-3/TRBV12-4	TRBJ1-1	CASSMRTGEATEAFF
TRBV28	TRBJ2-7	CASSLFRDNYEQYF
TRBV12-3/TRBV12-4	TRBJ1-3	CASSRGRSGNTIYF
TRBV20-1	TRBJ2-7	CSARDPQGANEQYF
TRBV2	TRBJ2-7	CASREGQHEQYF
TRBV29-1	TRBJ2-5	CSVEGRQGSGETQYF